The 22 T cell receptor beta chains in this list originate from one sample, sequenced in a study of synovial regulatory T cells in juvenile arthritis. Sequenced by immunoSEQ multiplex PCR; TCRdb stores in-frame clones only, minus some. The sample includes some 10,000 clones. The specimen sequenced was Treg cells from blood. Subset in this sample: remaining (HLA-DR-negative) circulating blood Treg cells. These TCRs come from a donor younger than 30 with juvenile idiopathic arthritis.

The chain's CDR3 is CASSLFQGELYGYTF. This chain links TRBV5-1 with TRBJ1-2; TCRdb outputs TRBD1, but without DNA this stays unchecked. Germline CDR1 SGHRS, CDR2 YFSETQ. The length of the CDR3 is 15 residues. DNA is not on record.

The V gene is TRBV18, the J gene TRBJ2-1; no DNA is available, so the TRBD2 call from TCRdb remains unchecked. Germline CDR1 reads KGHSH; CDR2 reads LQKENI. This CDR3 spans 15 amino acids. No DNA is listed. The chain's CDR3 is CASSPPTRGGNEQFF.

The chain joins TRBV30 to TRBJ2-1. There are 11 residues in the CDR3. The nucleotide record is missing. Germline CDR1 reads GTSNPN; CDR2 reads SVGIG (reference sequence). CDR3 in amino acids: CAWSMHNEQFF.

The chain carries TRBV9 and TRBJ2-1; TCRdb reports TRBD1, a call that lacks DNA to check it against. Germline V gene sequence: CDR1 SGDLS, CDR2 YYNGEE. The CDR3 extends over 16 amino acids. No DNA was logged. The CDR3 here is CASSVAIQALYNEQFF.

The CDR3 is CASRQGGTGPGELFF. The chain has TRBV28 and TRBJ2-2; the D gene TCRdb calls, TRBD1, cannot be checked with no DNA. Per germline, CDR1 MDHEN and CDR2 SYDVKM. The CDR3 is 15 residues long. The entry carries no DNA sequence.

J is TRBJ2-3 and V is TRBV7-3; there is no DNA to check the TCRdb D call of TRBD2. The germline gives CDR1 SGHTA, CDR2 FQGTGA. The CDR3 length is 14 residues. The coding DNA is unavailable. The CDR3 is CASSFWDYTDTQYF.

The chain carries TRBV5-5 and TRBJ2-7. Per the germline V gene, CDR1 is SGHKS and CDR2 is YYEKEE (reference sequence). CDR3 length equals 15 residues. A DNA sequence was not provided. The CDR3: CASSLDPGLTYEQYF.

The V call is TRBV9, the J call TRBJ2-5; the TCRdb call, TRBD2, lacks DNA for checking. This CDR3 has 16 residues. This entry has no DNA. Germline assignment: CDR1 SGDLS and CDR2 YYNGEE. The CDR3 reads CASSVGSGGGQETQYF.

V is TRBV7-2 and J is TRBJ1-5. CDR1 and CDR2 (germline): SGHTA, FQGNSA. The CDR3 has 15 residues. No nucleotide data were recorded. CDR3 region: CASSLDPYSNQPQHF.

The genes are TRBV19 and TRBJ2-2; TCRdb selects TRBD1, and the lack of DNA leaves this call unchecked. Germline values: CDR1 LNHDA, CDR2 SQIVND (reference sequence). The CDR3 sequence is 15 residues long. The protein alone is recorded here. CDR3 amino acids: CASSIARLGTGELFF.

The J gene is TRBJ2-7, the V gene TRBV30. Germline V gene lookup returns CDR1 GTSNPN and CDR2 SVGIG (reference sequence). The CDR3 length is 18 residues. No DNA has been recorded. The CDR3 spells CAWSTDPRRGAGMNEQYF.

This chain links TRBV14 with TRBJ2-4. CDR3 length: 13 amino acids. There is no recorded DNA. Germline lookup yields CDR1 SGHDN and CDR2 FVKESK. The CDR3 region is CASSQVRQNIQYF.

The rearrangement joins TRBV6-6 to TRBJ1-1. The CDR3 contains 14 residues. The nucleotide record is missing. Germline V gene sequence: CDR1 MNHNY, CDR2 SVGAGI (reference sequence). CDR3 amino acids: CASSIQNGGTEAFF.

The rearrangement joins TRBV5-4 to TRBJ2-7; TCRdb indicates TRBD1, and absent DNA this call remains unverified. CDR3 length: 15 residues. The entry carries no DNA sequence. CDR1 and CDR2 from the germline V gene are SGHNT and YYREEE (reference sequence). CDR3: CASSLPTGSSYEQYF.

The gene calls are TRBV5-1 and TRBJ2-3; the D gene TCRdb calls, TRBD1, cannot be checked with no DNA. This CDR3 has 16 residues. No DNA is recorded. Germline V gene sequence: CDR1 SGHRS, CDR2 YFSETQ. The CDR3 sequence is CASSLGRTGGTDTQYF.

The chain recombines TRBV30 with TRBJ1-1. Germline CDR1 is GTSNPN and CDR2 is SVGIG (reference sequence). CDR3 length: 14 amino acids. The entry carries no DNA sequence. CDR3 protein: CAWRGWGANTEAFF.

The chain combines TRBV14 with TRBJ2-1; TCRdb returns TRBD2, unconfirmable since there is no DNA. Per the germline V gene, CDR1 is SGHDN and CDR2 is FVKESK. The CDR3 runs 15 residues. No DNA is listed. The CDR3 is CASSKTSGRYNEQFF. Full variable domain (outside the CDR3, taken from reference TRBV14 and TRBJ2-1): EAGVTQFPSHSVIEKGQTVTLRCDPISGHDNLYWYRRVMGKEIKFLLHFVKESKQDESGMPNNRFLAERTGGTYSTLKVQPAELEDSGVYFCASSKTSGRYNEQFFGPGTRLTVL.

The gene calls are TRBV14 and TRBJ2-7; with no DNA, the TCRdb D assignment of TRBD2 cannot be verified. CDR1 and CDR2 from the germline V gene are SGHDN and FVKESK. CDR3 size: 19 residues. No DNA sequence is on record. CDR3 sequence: CASSLLGLAGDNSYYEQYF.

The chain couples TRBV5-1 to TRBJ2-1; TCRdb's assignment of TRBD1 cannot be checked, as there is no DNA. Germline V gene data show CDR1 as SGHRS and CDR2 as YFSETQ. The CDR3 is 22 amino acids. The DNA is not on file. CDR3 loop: CASSLVGRPTGGTVSSYNEQFF.

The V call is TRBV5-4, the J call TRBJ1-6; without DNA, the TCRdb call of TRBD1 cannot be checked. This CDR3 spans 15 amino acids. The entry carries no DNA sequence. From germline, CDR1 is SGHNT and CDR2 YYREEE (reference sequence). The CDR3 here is CASSQGQLYNSPLHF.

CDR3: CASSLVFGVSSGSTDTQYF. The chain carries TRBV7-8 and TRBJ2-3; TCRdb returns TRBD2, unconfirmable since there is no DNA. Germline V gene lookup returns CDR1 SGHVS and CDR2 FQNEAQ. The CDR3 runs 19 residues. Only the protein is on record. Using reference TRBV7-8 and TRBJ2-3 for the parts outside the CDR3, the full variable domain is GAGVSQSPRYKVAKRGQDVALRCDPISGHVSLFWYQQALGQGPEFLTYFQNEAQLDKSGLPSDRFFAERPEGSVSTLKIQRTQQEDSAVYLCASSLVFGVSSGSTDTQYFGPGTRLTVL.

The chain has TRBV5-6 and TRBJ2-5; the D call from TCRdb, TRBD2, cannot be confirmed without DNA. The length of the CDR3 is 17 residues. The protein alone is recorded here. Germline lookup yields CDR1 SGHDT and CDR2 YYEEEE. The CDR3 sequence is CASSLSHRLAWGETQYF.